One and the same sample provided the 4 T cell receptor beta chains below, sequenced in a study of regulatory T cells in long-lasting Graves disease. The time point denotes: newly diagnosed GD, antithyroid drugs for less than 3 months. PBMC RNA was the source of the TCR library. The authors built TCR beta libraries using iRepertoire HTBI primers and Arm-PCR of CDR3 regions. TCRdb reprocessed the multiplex PCR reads with MiXCR, giving one entry per CDR3 protein. This sample has under 400,000 distinct CDR3 sequences, with 16% found just once. The data also belong to a second study, concerning T cells in Graves' hyperthyroidism and ophthalmopathy.

The starting material was peripheral blood mononuclear cells (PBMCs), obtained at new diagnosis, from a patient treated with antithyroid drugs. The receptor set was obtained from a man aged 40-55 years with Graves disease.

This clonotype appeared many times. V gene TRBV20-1 combines with J gene TRBJ1-2; TRBD1 might be the D (6 bases). V was pared by 3 bases and J by 5 bases, with 22 bases between. The CDR3 runs to 16 residues. In germline, CDR1 is DFQATT, CDR2 SNEGSKA (reference sequence). CDR3: CSARGNQQGVGYGYTF. The DNA of the CDR3 is TGCAGTGCTAGGGGGAACCAACAGGGAGTCGGGTATGGCTACACCTTC.

The chain is built from TRBV6-1 and TRBJ1-2, with D possibly TRBD1 on 5 matching bases. V was cut by 6 bases and J by 5 bases, with 22 bases left in between. The CDR3 is 16 residues long. Germline CDR1 reads MNHNS; CDR2 reads SASEGT. CDR3 nucleotide sequence: TGTGCCAGCAGGCGGGGCACACCGAAAGATTTTTATGGCTACACCTTC. Amino acid sequence: CASRRGTPKDFYGYTF.

This clonotype occurred a few times. This may be a read error, as it is one base from a much larger clone. The rearrangement joins TRBV5-6 to TRBJ2-7; D possibly corresponds to TRBD1 (5 bases). Per the germline V gene, CDR1 is SGHDT and CDR2 is YYEEEE. The CDR3 consists of 17 residues. V dropped 3 bases and J dropped 2 bases, with 21 bases sitting between them. CDR3 sequence: CASSSSRVSRRPYEQYF. The CDR3 DNA reads as TGTGCCAGCAGCTCGTCCAGGGTTTCAAGAAGGCCCTACGAGCAGTACTTC.

This clonotype occurred many times. This chain connects TRBV6-1 to TRBJ2-2; a possible D gene is TRBD1 (7 bases). Germline V CDR1 and CDR2: MNHNS, SASEGT. The CDR3 extends over 15 amino acids. V dropped 5 bases and J dropped 9 bases, with 19 bases sitting between them. In DNA, the CDR3 is TGTGCCAGCAGTCATCGGCAGGGGGGCACGTGGGAGCTGTTTTTT. This encodes CASSHRQGGTWELFF.